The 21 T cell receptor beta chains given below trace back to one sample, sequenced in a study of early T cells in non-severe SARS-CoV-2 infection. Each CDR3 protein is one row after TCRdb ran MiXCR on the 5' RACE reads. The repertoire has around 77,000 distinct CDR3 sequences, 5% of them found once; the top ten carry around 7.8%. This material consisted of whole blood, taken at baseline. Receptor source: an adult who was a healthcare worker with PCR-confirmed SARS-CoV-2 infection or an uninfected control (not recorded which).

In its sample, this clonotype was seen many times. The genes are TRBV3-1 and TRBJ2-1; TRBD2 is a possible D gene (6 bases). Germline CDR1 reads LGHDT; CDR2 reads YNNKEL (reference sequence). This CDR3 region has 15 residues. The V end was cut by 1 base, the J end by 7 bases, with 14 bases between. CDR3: CASSQGDWVKNEQFF. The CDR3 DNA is TGTGCCAGCAGCCAAGGGGACTGGGTGAAAAATGAGCAGTTCTTC.

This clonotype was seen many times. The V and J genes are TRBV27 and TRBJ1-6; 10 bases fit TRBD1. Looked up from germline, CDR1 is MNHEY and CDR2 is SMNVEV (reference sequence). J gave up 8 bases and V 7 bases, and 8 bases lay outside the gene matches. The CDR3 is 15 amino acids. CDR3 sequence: CASTPWTGGDSPLHF. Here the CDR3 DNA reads TGTGCCAGCACCCCTTGGACAGGGGGAGATTCACCCCTCCACTTT.

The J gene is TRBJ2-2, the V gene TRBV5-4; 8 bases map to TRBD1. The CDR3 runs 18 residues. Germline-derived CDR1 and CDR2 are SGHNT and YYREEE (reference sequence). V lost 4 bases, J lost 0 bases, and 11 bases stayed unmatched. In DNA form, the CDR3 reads TGTGCCAGCAGCCCAGACAGGGGAACCCTCTCGAACACCGGGGAGCTGTTTTTT. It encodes CASSPDRGTLSNTGELFF.

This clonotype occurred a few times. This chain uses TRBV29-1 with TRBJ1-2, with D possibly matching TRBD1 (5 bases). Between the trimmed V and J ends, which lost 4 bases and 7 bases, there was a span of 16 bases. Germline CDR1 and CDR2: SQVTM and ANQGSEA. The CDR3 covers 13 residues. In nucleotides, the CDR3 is TGCAGCGTTGCTTCAGAGGCAGGGACTGGCTACACCTTC. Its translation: CSVASEAGTGYTF.

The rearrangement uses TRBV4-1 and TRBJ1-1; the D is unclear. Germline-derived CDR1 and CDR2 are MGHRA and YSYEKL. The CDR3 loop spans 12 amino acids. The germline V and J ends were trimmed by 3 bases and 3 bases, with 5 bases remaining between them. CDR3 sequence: CASSQGDTEAFF. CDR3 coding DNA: TGCGCCAGCAGCCAGGGTGACACTGAAGCTTTCTTT.

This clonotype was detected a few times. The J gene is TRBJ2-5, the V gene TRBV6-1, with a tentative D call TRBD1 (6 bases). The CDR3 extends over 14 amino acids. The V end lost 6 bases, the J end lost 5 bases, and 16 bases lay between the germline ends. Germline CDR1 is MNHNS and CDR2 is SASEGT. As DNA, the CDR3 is TGTGCCAGCAGGAAGTCAGGGGTTGCGGAGACCCAGTACTTC. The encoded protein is CASRKSGVAETQYF.

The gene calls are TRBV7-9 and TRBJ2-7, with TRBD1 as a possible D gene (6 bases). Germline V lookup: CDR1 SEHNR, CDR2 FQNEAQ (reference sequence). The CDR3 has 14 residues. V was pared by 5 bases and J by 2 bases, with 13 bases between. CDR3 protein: CASSPPGHAYEQYF. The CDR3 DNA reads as TGTGCCAGCAGCCCGCCGGGACACGCCTACGAGCAGTACTTC.

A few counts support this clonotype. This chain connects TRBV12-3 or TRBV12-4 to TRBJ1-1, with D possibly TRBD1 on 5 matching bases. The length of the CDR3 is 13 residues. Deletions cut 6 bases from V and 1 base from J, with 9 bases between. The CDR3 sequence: CASSLTGNTEAFF. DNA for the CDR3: TGTGCCAGCAGCCTAACAGGGAACACTGAAGCTTTCTTT.

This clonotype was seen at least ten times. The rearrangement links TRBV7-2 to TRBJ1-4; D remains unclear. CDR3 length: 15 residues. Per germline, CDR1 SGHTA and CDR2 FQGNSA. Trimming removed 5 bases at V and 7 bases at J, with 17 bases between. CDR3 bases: TGTGCCAGCAGCCCACGTGGGGTGGAAGGTGAAAAACTGTTTTTT. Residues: CASSPRGVEGEKLFF.

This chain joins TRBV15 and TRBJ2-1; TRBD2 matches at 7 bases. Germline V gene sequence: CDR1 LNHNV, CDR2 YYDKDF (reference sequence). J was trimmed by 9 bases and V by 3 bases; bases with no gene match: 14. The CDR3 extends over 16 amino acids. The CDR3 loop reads CATSSLRSGDWGEQFF. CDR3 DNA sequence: TGTGCCACCAGCAGCCTGAGGAGCGGGGATTGGGGTGAGCAGTTCTTC.

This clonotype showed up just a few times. The CDR3 DNA reads as TGTGCCAGCATCTCGGGCCTAGGCTCGAACAATCAGCCCCAGCATTTT. This sequence encodes CASISGLGSNNQPQHF. J is TRBJ1-5 and V is TRBV6-1; D unresolved. Germline loops: CDR1 MNHNS, CDR2 SASEGT. Between the trimmed V and J ends, which lost 7 bases and 3 bases, there was a span of 19 bases. The length of the CDR3 is 16 residues.

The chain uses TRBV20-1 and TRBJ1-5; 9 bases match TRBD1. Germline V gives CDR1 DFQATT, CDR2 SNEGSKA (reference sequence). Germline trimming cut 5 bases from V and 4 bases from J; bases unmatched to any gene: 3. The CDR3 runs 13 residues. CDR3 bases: TGCAGTGCTGACGGACAGGGGAATCAGCCCCAGCATTTT. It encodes CSADGQGNQPQHF.

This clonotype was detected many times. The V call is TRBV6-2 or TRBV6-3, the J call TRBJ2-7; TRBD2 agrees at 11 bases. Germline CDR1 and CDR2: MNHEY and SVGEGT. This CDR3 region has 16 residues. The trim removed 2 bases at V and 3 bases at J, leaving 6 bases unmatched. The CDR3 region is CASSYIGLAGRYEQYF. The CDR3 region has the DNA TGTGCCAGCAGTTACATCGGACTAGCGGGCCGCTACGAGCAGTACTTC.

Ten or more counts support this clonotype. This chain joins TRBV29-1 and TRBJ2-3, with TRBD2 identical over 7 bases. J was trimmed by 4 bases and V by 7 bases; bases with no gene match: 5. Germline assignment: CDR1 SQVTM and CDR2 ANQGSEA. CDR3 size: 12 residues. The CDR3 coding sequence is TGCAGCGGGGAGGGGATACCAGATACGCAGTATTTT. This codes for CSGEGIPDTQYF.

The CDR3 DNA follows: TGTGCCAGCAGAGGGCGGGAGGGCCCAGGTTATGAGCAGTTCTTC. This translates into CASRGREGPGYEQFF. The V and J genes are TRBV2 and TRBJ2-1; 9 positions match TRBD2. Per the germline V gene, CDR1 is SNHLY and CDR2 is FYNNEI. The junction had 11 bases not matched to a gene; V was cut back by 6 bases and J by 8 bases. CDR3 length: 15 residues. The variable domain in full, with the rest retrieved from reference TRBV2 and TRBJ2-1, is EPEVTQTPSHQVTQMGQEVILRCVPISNHLYFYWYRQILGQKVEFLVSFYNNEISEKSEIFDDQFSVERPDGSNFTLKIRSTKLEDSAMYFCASRGREGPGYEQFFGPGTRLTVL.

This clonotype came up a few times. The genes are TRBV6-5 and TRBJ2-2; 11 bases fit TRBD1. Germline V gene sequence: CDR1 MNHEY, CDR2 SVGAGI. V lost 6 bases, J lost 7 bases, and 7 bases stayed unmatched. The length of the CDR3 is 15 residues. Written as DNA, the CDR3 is TGTGCCAGCAGCTTAGGACAGGGGGCTGGCGGGGAGCTGTTTTTT. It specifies CASSLGQGAGGELFF.

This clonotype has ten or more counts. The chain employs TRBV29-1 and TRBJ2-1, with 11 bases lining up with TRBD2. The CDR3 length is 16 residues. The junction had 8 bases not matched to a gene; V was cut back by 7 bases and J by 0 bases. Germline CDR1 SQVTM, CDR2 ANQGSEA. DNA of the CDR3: TGCAGCGCTGTGGGTAGCGGGAGGGCCTCCTACAATGAGCAGTTCTTC. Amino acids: CSAVGSGRASYNEQFF.

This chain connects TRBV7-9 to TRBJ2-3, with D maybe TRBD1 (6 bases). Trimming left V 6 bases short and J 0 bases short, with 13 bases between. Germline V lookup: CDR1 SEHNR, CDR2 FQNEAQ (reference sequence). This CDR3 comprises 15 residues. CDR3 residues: CASRYGDTSTDTQYF. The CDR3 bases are TGTGCCAGCAGATACGGGGACACTAGCACAGATACGCAGTATTTT.

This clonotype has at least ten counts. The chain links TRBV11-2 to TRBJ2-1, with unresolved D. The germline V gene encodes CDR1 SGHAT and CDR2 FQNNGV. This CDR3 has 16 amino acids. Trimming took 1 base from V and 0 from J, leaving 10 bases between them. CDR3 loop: CASSLGFGSSYNEQFF. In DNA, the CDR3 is TGTGCCAGCAGCTTAGGTTTCGGCAGCTCCTACAATGAGCAGTTCTTC. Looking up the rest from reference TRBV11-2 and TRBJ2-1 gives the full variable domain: EAGVAQSPRYKIIEKRQSVAFWCNPISGHATLYWYQQILGQGPKLLIQFQNNGVVDDSQLPKDRFSAERLKGVDSTLKIQPAKLEDSAVYLCASSLGFGSSYNEQFFGPGTRLTVL.

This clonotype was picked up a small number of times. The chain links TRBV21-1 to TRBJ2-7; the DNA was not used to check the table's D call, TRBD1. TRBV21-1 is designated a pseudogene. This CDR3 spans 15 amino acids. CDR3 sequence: CASTDIRQDSYEQYF. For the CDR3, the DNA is TGTGCCAGCACGGATATCCGACAGGACTCCTACGAGCAGTACTTC.

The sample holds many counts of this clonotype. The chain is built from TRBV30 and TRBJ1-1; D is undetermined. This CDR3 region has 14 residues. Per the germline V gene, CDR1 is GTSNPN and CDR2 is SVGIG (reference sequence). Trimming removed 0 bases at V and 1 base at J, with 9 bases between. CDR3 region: CAWSVHRRNTEAFF. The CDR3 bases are TGTGCCTGGAGTGTACACCGGAGGAACACTGAAGCTTTCTTT.